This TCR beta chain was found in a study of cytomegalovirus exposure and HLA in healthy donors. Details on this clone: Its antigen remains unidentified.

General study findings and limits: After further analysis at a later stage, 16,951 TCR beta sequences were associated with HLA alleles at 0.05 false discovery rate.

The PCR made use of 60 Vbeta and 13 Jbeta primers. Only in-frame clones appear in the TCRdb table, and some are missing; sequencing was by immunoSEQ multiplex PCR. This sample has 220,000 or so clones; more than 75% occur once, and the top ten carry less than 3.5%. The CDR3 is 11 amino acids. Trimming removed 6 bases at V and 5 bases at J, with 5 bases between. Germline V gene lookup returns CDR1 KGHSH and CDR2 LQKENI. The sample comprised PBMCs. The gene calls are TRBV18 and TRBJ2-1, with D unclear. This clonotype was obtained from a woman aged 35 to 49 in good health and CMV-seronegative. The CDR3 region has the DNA TGTGCCAGCTCCCTAAACAATGAGCAGTTCTTC. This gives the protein CASSLNNEQFF.